This T cell receptor beta chain was profiled in a study of regulatory T cells in long-lasting Graves disease. Construction of TCR beta libraries relied on iRepertoire HTBI primers and on Arm-PCR targeting CDR3 regions. TCRdb fed the multiplex PCR reads into MiXCR, producing one record per CDR3 protein. Of a few hundred thousand distinct CDR3 sequences in the sample, approximately 15% were seen once. This clonotype has ten or more counts. The antigen remains unidentified. This CDR3 comprises 16 residues. V was shortened by 3 bases and J by 1 base, with 17 bases between the two germline ends. Germline CDR1 reads SGHRS; CDR2 reads YFSETQ. Study-wide points: Among samples with persistent disease, TRBV28, TRBJ1-2 and TRBJ2-5 were favored. Among the persistent patients, about 3,000 public clonotypes were shared, more than the roughly 990 shared among new patients.

The time point here: newly diagnosed GD, antithyroid drugs for less than 3 months. From RNA extracted from PBMCs, the TCR library was made. Clinicians diagnosed Graves' disease using American Thyroid Association guidelines. The sample was also linked to a second study, of T cells in Graves' hyperthyroidism and ophthalmopathy. That work contributes: Among clonotypes expanded in thyroid above 0.001, most were also found in blood.

The receptor's source is a middle-aged man with Graves disease. Material: peripheral blood mononuclear cells (PBMCs), obtained at new diagnosis, from a patient treated with antithyroid drugs. The chain links TRBV5-1 to TRBJ2-7; the D gene could be TRBD1 or TRBD2 (5 bases each). The CDR3 DNA reads TGCGCCAGCAGCTACACCAGGGTTGGAGGTTCCTACGAGCAGTACTTC. It is translated as CASSYTRVGGSYEQYF.